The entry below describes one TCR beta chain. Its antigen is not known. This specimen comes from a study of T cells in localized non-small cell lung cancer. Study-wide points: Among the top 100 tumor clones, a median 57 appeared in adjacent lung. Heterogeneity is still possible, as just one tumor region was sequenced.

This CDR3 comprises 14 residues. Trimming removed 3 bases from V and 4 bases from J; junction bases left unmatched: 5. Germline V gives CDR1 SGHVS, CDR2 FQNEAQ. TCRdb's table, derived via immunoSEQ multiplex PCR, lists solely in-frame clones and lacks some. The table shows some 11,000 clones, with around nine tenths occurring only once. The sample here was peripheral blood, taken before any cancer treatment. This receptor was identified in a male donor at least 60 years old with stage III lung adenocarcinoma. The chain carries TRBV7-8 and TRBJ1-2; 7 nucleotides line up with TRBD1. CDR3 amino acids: CASSFRDRSYGYTF. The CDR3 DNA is TGTGCCAGCAGCTTCCGGGACAGAAGCTATGGCTACACCTTC.